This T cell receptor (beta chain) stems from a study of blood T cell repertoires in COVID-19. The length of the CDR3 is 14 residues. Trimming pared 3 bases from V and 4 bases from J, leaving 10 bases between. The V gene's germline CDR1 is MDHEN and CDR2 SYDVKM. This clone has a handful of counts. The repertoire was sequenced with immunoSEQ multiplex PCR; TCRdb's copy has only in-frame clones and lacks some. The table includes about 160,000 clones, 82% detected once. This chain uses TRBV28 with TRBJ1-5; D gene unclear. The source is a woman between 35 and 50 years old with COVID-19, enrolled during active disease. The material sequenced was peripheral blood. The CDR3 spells CASSFPGANQPQHF. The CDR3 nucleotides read TGTGCCAGCAGTTTTCCGGGAGCAAATCAGCCCCAGCATTTT. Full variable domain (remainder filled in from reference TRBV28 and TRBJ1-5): DVKVTQSSRYLVKRTGEKVFLECVQDMDHENMFWYRQDPGLGLRLIYFSYDVKMKEKGDIPEGYSVSREKKERFSLILESASTNQTSMYLCASSFPGANQPQHFGDGTRLSIL.